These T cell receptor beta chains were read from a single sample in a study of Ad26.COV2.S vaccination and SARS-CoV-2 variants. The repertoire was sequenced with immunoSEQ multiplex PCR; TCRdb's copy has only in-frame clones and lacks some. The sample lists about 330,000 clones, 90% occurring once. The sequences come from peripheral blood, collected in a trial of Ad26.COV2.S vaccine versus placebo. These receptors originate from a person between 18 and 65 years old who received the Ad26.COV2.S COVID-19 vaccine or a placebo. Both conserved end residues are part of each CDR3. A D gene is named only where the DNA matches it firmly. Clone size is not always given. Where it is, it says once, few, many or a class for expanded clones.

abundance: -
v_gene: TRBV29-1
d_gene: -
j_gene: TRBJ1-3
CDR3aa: CSVVSGAGNTIYF
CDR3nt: TGCAGCGTTGTATCAGGGGCTGGAAACACCATATATTTT

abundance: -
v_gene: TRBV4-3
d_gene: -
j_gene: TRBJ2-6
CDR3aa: CASSQGGRSGANVLTF
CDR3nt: TGCGCCAGCAGCCAAGGGGGGAGGTCTGGGGCCAACGTCCTGACTTTC

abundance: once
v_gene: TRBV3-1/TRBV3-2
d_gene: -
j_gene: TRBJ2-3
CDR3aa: CASSRNRILRGTDTQYF
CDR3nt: TGTGCCAGCAGCCGAAATCGAATACTCCGGGGCACAGATACGCAGTATTTT

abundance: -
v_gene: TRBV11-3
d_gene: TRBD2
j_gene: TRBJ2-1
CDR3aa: CASSPPLAVGGEQFF
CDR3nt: TGTGCCAGCAGCCCCCCACTAGCGGTAGGGGGTGAGCAGTTCTTC

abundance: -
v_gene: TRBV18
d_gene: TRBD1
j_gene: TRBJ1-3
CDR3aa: CASSLTGGAIDGNTIYF
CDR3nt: TGTGCCAGCTCACTCACAGGGGGCGCGATAGACGGAAACACCATATATTTT

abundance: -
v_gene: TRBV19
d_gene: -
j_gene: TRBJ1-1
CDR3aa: CASREEGSLNTEAFF
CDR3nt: TGTGCCAGTAGAGAAGAGGGCAGCCTGAACACTGAAGCTTTCTTT

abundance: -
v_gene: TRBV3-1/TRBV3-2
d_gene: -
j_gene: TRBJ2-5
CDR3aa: CASRVVGGGETQYF
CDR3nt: TGTGCCAGCAGAGTGGTAGGTGGAGGGGAGACCCAGTACTTC

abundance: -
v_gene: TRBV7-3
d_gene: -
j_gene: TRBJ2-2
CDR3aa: CASSRGRSPGELFF
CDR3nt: TGTGCCAGCAGCCGGGGACGGTCGCCCGGGGAGCTGTTTTTT

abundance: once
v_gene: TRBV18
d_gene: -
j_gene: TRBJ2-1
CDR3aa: CASSLGPVGPFYNEQFF
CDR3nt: TGTGCCAGCTCACTGGGACCCGTCGGGCCCTTCTACAATGAGCAGTTCTTC

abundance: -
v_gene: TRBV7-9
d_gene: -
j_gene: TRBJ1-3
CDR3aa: CASSLGNPPEGNTIYF
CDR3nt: TGTGCCAGCAGCTTAGGAAACCCCCCGGAGGGAAACACCATATATTTT

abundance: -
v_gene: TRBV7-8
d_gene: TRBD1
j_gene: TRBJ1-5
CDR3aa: CASSLATGGGQPQHF
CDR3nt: TGTGCCAGCAGCTTAGCGACAGGGGGTGGTCAGCCCCAGCATTTT

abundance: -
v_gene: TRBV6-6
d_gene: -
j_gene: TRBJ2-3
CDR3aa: CASSDYRGLTDTQYF
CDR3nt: TGTGCCAGCAGTGACTATAGGGGGTTGACAGATACGCAGTATTTT

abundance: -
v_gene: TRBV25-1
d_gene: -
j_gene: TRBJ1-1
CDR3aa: CASSEWQGGEAFF
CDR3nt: TGTGCCAGCAGTGAATGGCAGGGAGGAGAGGCTTTCTTT

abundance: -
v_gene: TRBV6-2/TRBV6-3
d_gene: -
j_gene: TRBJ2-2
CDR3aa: CASSFGQIGELFF
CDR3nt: TGTGCCAGCAGTTTCGGGCAAATCGGGGAGCTGTTTTTT

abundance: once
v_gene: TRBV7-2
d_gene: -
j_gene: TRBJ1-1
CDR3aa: CASSSTGADMNTEAFF
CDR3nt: TGTGCCAGCAGTTCAACGGGGGCGGACATGAACACTGAAGCTTTCTTT

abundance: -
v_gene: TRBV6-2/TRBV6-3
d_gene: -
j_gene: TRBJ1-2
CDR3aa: CASSYSSGRGRGYTF
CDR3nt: TGTGCCAGCAGTTACTCGAGCGGCAGGGGCCGTGGCTACACCTTC

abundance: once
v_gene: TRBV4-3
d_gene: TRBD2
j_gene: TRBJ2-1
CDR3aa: CASSQEAGLAGADEQFF
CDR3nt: TGCGCCAGCAGCCAAGAGGCCGGACTAGCGGGAGCTGATGAGCAGTTCTTC

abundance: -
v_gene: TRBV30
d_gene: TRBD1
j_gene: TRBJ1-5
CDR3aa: CAWSGQGDQPQHF
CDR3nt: TGTGCCTGGAGTGGCCAGGGGGATCAGCCCCAGCATTTT

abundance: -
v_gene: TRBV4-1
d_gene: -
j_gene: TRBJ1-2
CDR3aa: CASSPAADSLYGYTF
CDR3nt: TGCGCCAGCAGCCCGGCTGCGGACAGCCTCTATGGCTACACCTTC

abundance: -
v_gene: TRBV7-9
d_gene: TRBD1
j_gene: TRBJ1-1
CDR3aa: CASSPQGGETEAFF
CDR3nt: TGTGCCAGCAGCCCACAGGGGGGGGAAACTGAAGCTTTCTTT

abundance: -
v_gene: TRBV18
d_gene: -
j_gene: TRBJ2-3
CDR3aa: CASSLPTDTQYF
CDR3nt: TGTGCCAGCTCACTACCCACAGATACGCAGTATTTT

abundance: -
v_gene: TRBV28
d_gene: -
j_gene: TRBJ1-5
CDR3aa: CASMWYSNQPQHF
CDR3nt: TGTGCCAGCATGTGGTATAGCAATCAGCCCCAGCATTTT